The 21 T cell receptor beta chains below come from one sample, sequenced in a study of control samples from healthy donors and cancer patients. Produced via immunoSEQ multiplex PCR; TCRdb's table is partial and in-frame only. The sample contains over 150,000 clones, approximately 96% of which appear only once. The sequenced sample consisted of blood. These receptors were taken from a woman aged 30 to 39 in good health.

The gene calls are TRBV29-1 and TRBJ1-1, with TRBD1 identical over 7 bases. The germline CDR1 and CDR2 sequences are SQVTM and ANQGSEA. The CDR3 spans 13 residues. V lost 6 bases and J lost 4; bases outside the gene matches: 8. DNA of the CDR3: TGCAGCGTCCAGACAGGGTTCAGCACTGAAGCTTTCTTT. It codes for CSVQTGFSTEAFF.

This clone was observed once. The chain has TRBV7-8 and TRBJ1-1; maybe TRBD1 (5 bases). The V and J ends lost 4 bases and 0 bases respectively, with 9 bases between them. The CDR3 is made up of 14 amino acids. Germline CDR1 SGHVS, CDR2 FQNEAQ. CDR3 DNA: TGTGCCAGCAGCTCAGAGGGGATGAACACTGAAGCTTTCTTT. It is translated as CASSSEGMNTEAFF.

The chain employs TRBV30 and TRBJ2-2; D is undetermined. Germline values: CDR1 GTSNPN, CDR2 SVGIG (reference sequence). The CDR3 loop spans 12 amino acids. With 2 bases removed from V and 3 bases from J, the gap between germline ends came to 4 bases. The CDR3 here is CAWSTYTGELFF. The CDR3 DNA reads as TGTGCCTGGAGTACCTACACCGGGGAGCTGTTTTTT.

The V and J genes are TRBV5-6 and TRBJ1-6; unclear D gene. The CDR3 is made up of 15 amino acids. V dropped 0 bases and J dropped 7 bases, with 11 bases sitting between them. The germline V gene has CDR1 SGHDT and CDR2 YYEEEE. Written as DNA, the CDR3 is TGTGCCAGCAGCTTGGTAGGGAGCCGCAATTCACCCCTCCACTTT. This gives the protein CASSLVGSRNSPLHF.

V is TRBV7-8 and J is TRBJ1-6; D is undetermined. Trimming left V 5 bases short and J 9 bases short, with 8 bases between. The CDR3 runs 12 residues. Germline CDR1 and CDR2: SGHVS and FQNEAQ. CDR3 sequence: CASSPATSPLHF. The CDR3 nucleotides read TGTGCCAGCAGCCCCGCGACTTCACCCCTCCACTTT.

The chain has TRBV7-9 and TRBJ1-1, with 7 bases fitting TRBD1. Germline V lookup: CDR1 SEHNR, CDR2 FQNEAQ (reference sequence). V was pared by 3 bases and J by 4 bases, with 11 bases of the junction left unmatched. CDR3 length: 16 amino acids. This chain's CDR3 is CASSFRQGLPITEAFF. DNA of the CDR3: TGTGCCAGCAGCTTCCGACAGGGTCTCCCGATCACTGAAGCTTTCTTT. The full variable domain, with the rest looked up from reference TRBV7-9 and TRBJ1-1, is DTGVSQNPRHKITKRGQNVTFRCDPISEHNRLYWYRQTLGQGPEFLTYFQNEAQLEKSRLLSDRFSAERPKGSFSTLEIQRTEQGDSAMYLCASSFRQGLPITEAFFGQGTRLTVV.

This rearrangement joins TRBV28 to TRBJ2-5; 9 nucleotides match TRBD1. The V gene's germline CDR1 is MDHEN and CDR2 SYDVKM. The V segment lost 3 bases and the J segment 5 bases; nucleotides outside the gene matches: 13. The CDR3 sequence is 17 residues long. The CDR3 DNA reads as TGTGCCAGCAGTTTCGTCCCTCGGACAGGGGCCGGGGAGACCCAGTACTTC. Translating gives CASSFVPRTGAGETQYF.

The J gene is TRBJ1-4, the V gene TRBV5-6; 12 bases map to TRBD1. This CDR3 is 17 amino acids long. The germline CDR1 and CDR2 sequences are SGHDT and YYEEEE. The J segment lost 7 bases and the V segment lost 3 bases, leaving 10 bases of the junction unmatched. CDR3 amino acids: CASSSAGTGGAGEKLFF. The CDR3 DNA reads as TGTGCCAGCAGCTCGGCCGGGACAGGGGGCGCGGGTGAAAAACTGTTTTTT.

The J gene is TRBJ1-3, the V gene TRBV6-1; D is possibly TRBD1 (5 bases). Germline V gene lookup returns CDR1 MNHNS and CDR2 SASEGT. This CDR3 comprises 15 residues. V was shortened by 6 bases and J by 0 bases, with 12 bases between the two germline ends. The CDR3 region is CASRPRANSGNTIYF. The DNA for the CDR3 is TGTGCCAGCAGACCCAGGGCAAACTCTGGAAACACCATATATTTT.

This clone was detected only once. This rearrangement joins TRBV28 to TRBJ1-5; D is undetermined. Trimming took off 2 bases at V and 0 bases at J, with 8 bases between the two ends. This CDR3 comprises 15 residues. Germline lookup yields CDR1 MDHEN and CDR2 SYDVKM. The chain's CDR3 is CASSLQRYSNQPQHF. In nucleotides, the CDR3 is TGTGCCAGCAGTTTACAGCGTTATAGCAATCAGCCCCAGCATTTT.

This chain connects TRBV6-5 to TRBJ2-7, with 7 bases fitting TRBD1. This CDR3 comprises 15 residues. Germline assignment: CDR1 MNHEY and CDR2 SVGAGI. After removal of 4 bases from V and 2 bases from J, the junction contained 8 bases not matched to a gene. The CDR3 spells CASSSRQGRTYEQYF. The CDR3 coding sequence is TGTGCCAGCAGTTCCCGACAGGGAAGAACCTACGAGCAGTACTTC.

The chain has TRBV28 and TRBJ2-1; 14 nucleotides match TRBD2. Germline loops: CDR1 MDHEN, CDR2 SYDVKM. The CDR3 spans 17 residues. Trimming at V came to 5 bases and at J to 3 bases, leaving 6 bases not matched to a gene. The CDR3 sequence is CASSEGLAGGHYNEQFF. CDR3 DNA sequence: TGTGCCAGCAGTGAAGGACTAGCGGGAGGCCACTACAATGAGCAGTTCTTC.

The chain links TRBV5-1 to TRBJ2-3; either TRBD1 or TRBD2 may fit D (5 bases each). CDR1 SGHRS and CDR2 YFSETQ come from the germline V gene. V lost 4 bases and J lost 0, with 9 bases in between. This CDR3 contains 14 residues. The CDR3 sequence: CASSRDGSTDTQYF. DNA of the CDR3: TGCGCCAGCAGCAGGGACGGTAGCACAGATACGCAGTATTTT.

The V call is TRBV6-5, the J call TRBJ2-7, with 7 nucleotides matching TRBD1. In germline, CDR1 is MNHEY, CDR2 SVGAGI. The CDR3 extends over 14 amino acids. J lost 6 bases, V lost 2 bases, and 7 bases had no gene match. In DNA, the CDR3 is TGTGCCAGCAGTTACGACCTACAGGGGAGCGAGCAGTACTTC. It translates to CASSYDLQGSEQYF.

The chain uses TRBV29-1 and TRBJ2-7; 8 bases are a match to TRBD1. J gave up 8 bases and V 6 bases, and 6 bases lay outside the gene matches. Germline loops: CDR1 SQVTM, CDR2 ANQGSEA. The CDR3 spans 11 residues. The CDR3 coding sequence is TGCAGCGTCGCGGACAGGGCAAAGCAGTACTTC. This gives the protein CSVADRAKQYF.

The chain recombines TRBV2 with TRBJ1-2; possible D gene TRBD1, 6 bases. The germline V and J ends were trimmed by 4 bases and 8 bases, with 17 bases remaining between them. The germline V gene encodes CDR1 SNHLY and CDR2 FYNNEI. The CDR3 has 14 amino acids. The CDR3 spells CASSGLTGNWGYTF. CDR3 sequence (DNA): TGTGCCAGCAGTGGGTTAACAGGGAATTGGGGCTACACCTTC.

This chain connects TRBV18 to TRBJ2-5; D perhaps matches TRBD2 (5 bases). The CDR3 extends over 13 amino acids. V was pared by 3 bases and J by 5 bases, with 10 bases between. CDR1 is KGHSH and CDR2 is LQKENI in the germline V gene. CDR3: CASSPWRTETQYF. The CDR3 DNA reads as TGTGCCAGCTCACCTTGGAGGACGGAGACCCAGTACTTC.

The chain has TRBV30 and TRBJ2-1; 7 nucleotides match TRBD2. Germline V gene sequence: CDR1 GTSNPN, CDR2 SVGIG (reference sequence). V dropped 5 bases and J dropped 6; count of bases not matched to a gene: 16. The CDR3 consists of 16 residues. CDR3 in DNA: TGTGCCTGGGACCCTTTTAGCGGGCTCGGACTCAATGAGCAGTTCTTC. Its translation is CAWDPFSGLGLNEQFF.

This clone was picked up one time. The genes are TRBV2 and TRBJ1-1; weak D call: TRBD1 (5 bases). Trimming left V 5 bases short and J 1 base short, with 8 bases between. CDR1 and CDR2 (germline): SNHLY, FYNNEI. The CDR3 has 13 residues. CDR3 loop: CASSSQGNTEAFF. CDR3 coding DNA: TGTGCCAGCAGTAGCCAGGGGAACACTGAAGCTTTCTTT.

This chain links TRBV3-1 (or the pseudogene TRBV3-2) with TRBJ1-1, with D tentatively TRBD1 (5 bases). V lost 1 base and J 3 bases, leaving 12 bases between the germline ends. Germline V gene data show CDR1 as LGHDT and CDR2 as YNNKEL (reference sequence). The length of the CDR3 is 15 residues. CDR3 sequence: CASSQGVGDYTEAFF. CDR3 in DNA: TGTGCCAGCAGCCAAGGGGTAGGGGACTACACTGAAGCTTTCTTT.

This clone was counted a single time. As DNA, the CDR3 is TGTGCCAGTAGTAAAAGGGGCACTGAAGCTTTCTTT. As protein: CASSKRGTEAFF. The rearrangement links TRBV19 to TRBJ1-1; D perhaps matches TRBD1 (5 bases). This CDR3 comprises 12 residues. Germline CDR1 and CDR2: LNHDA and SQIVND (reference sequence). V lost 4 bases and J lost 4, with 7 bases in between. Looking up the rest from reference TRBV19 and TRBJ1-1 gives the full variable domain: DGGITQSPKYLFRKEGQNVTLSCEQNLNHDAMYWYRQDPGQGLRLIYYSQIVNDFQKGDIAEGYSVSREKKESFPLTVTSAQKNPTAFYLCASSKRGTEAFFGQGTRLTVV.